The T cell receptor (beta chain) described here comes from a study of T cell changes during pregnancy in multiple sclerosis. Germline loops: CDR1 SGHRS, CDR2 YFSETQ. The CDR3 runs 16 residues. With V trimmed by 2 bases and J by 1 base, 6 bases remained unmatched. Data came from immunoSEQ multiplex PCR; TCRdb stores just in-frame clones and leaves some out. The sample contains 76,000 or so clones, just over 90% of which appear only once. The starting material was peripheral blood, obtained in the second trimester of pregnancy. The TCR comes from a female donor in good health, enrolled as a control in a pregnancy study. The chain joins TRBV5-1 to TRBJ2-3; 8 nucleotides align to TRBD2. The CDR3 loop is CASSFRSSGGTDTQYF. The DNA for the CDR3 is TGCGCCAGCAGCTTCCGGAGTAGCGGGGGCACAGATACGCAGTATTTT.